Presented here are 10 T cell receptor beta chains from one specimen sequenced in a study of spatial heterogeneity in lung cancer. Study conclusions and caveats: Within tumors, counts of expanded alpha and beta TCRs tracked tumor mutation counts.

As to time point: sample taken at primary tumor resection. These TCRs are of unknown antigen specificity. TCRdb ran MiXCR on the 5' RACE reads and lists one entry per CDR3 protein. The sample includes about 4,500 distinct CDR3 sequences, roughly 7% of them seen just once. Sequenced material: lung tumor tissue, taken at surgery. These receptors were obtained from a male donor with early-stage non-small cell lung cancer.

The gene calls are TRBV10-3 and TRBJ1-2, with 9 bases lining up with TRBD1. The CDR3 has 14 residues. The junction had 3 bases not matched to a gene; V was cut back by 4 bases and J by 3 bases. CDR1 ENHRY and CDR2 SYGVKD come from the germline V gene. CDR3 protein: CAISGDRDHYGYTF. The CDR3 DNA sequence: TGTGCCATCAGTGGGGACAGGGATCACTATGGCTACACCTTC.

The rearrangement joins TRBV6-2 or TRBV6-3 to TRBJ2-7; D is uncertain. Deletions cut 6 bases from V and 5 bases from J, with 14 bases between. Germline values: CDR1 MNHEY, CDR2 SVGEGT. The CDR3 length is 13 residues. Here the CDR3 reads CASRRPLRDEQYF. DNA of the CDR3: TGTGCCAGCAGGAGACCCTTAAGGGACGAGCAGTACTTC.

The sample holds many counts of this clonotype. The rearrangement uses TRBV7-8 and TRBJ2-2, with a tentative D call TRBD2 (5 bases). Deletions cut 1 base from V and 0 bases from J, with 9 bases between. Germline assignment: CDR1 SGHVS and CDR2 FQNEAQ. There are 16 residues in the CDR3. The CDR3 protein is CASSLDPGTNTGELFF. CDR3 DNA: TGTGCCAGCAGCTTAGACCCGGGAACGAACACCGGGGAGCTGTTTTTT.

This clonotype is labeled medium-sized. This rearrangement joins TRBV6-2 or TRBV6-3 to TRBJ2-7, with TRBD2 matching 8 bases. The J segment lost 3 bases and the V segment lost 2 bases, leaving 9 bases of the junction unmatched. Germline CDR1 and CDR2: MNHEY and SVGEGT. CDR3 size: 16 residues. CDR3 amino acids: CASSYNHYAGGYEQYF. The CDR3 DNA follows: TGTGCCAGCAGTTACAACCACTATGCGGGAGGCTACGAGCAGTACTTC.

CDR3 loop: CASSWTGGNNEQFF. The CDR3, as DNA: TGTGCCAGCAGTTGGACAGGGGGTAACAATGAGCAGTTCTTC. The rearrangement links TRBV27 to TRBJ2-1; TRBD1 matches 10 bases. This CDR3 is 14 amino acids long. V was pared by 4 bases and J by 5 bases, with 2 bases of the junction left unmatched. Germline assignment: CDR1 MNHEY and CDR2 SMNVEV (reference sequence).

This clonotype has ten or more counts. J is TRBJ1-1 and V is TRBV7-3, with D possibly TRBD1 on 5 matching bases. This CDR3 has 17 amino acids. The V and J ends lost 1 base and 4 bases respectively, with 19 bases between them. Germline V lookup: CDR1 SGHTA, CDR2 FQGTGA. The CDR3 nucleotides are TGTGCCAGCAGCTTAATGGGGGGAAGATATGGTAGCACTGAAGCTTTCTTT. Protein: CASSLMGGRYGSTEAFF. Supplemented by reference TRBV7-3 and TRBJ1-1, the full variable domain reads GAGVSQTPSNKVTEKGKYVELRCDPISGHTALYWYRQSLGQGPEFLIYFQGTGAADDSGLPNDRFFAVRPEGSVSTLKIQRTERGDSAVYLCASSLMGGRYGSTEAFFGQGTRLTVV.

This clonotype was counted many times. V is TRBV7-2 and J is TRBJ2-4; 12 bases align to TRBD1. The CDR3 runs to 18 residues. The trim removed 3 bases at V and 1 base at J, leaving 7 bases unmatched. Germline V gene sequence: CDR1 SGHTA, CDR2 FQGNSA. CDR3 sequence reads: CASSLRGQGAGAKNIQYF. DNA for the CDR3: TGTGCCAGCAGCTTGAGGGGACAGGGGGCCGGGGCCAAAAACATTCAGTACTTC.

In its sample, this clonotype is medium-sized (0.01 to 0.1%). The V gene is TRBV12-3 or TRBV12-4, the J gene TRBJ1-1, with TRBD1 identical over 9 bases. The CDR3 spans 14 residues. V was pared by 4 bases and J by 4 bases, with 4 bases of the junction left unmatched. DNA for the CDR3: TGTGCCAGCAGTTGGACAGGGGAGAGCACTGAAGCTTTCTTT. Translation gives CASSWTGESTEAFF.

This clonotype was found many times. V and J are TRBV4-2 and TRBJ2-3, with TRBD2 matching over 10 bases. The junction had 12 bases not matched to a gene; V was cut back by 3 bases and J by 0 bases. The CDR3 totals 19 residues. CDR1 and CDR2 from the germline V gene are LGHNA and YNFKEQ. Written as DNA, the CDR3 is TGTGCCAGCAGCCATTTCCTCCCTGGACTAGCGGAAAGCACAGATACGCAGTATTTT. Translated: CASSHFLPGLAESTDTQYF.

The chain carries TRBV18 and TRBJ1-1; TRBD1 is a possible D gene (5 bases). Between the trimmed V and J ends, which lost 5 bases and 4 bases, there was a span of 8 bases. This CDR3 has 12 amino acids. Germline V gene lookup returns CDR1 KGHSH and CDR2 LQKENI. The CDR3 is CASSMGGTEAFF. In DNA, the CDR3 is TGTGCCAGCTCAATGGGGGGCACTGAAGCTTTCTTT.